What follows are 5 T cell receptor beta chains derived from one specimen sequenced in a study of beta chain features in type 1 diabetes. TCRB transcripts that were expressed got sequenced, as all of the isolated RNA had been reverse transcribed. The data were produced by immunoSEQ multiplex PCR, yet TCRdb's version contains in-frame clones alone and is incomplete. The table lists 250,000 or so clones, about 71% of them singletons. Sequencing input: naive CD4+ T cells from blood. The receptors here all came from a man aged 25-45 years in good health.

This clone was seen more than once but under ten times. The rearrangement uses TRBV30 and TRBJ1-1, with D perhaps TRBD1 (6 bases). Germline assignment: CDR1 GTSNPN and CDR2 SVGIG (reference sequence). CDR3 length: 13 amino acids. The ends were cut back, 5 bases at V and 8 bases at J, with 18 bases in the middle. CDR3 DNA sequence: TGTGCCTGGTCGGAAAGGACAGCTCGGGAAGCTTTCTTT. This encodes CAWSERTAREAFF.

V usage is TRBV30 and J usage is TRBJ2-3, with a weak D call TRBD2 (6 bases). CDR3 length equals 13 residues. The V gene's germline CDR1 is GTSNPN and CDR2 SVGIG (reference sequence). Trimming cost V 5 bases and J 0 bases, with 9 bases left between them. In DNA form, the CDR3 reads TGTGCCTGGCTCGCGGGGAGCACAGATACGCAGTATTTT. Protein: CAWLAGSTDTQYF.

The chain links TRBV9 to TRBJ2-5; 11 bases agree with TRBD2. The end of the DNA is better explained by TRBJ2-7, so the J call may be wrong. The CDR3 has 14 residues. Germline CDR1 SGDLS, CDR2 YYNGEE. CDR3 region: CASSVSSGRDEQYF. In DNA, the CDR3 is TGTGCCAGCAGCGTCAGTAGCGGGAGGGACGAGCAGTACTTC.

This clone was seen more than once but under ten times. The chain has TRBV29-1 and TRBJ2-5; possibly TRBD1 for D (5 bases). The CDR3 has 12 amino acids. CDR1 and CDR2 (germline): SQVTM, ANQGSEA. Between the trimmed V and J ends, which lost 3 bases and 3 bases, there was a span of 8 bases. Here the CDR3 DNA reads TGCAGCGTTGACAGGGCCAAAGAGACCCAGTACTTC. Amino acids: CSVDRAKETQYF. Full variable domain (rest looked up from reference TRBV29-1 and TRBJ2-5): SAVISQKPSRDICQRGTSLTIQCQVDSQVTMMFWYRQQPGQSLTLIATANQGSEATYESGFVIDKFPISRPNLTFSTLTVSNMSPEDSSIYLCSVDRAKETQYFGPGTRLLVL.

The chain links TRBV30 to TRBJ2-7, with unresolved D. The germline V gene has CDR1 GTSNPN and CDR2 SVGIG (reference sequence). The ends were cut back, 2 bases at V and 3 bases at J, with 11 bases in the middle. This CDR3 spans 13 amino acids. The CDR3 loop reads CAWSQHGNYEQYF. The CDR3 bases are TGTGCCTGGAGTCAACACGGAAACTACGAGCAGTACTTC.